Listed below are T cell receptor beta chains from one sample, sequenced in a study of radiotherapy plus CTLA-4 blockade in lung cancer. Produced via immunoSEQ multiplex PCR; TCRdb's table is partial and in-frame only. Of approximately 60,000 clones in the sample, approximately 80% were seen once. The source material was peripheral blood, sampled from a patient treated with radiotherapy plus ipilimumab. These receptor sequences come from a human donor with non-small cell lung cancer who had a complete response to radiotherapy plus ipilimumab. Both conserved end residues are part of each CDR3. A D gene is named only where the DNA matches it firmly. Some rows mark clone size as missing; the rest say once, few, many or name a class of expanded clone.

d_call clone_size j_call v_call cdr3_nt cdr3_aa
. . TRBJ2-3 TRBV4-1 TGCGCCAGCAGCCAAGACTACAGGGCAACAGATACGCAGTATTTT CASSQDYRATDTQYF
TRBD2 . TRBJ2-1 TRBV7-2 TGTGCCAGCAGCCCGGGACTAGCCGGGAGTAAGTTCTTC CASSPGLAGSKFF
TRBD2 . TRBJ2-5 TRBV10-2 TGCGCCAGCAGTGAGCCAGCGGGGGACTTCCAAGAGACCCAGTACTTC CASSEPAGDFQETQYF
. few TRBJ1-1 TRBV19 TGTGCCAGTTCGGGGAGATCGGCGTTCACTGAAGCTTTCTTT CASSGRSAFTEAFF
TRBD1 . TRBJ2-7 TRBV6-5 TGTGCCAGCAGTTTAGTACAGGGGGCCGAGCAGTACTTC CASSLVQGAEQYF
TRBD1 . TRBJ2-2 TRBV11-3 TGTGCCAGCAGCTTAGCCGGGACAGGGAACACCGGGGAGCTGTTTTTT CASSLAGTGNTGELFF
. . TRBJ1-1 TRBV12-5 TGTGCTAGTGTTCCTATGGGCGTAACTGAAGCTTTCTTT CASVPMGVTEAFF
. . TRBJ1-1 TRBV7-2 TGTGCCAGCAGCTTGGGGCGGAACACTGAAGCTTTCTTT CASSLGRNTEAFF
. . TRBJ2-6 TRBV19 TGTGCCAGTAGACCCGCAGGGGCCCTGAGCTCTGGGGCCAACGTCCTGACTTTC CASRPAGALSSGANVLTF
. . TRBJ2-2 TRBV9 TGTGCCAGCAGCGCCTCAGTCGGGGAGCTGTTTTTT CASSASVGELFF
. . TRBJ2-7 TRBV5-6 TGTGCCAGCAGCTGGGGTACCGGGAACAGAATTTCCTACGAGCAGTACTTC CASSWGTGNRISYEQYF